The source of this TCR beta chain is a study of blood T cell repertoires in COVID-19 (dated by TCRdb to about 2020). Concerning the study at large: Samples from collaborators originated in the United States, Italy and Spain and spanned both the acute and convalescent phases of COVID-19. The material from the prospective study consisted of cDNA or gDNA derived from T cells, B-cell-depleted T cells, or PBMCs. The repertoires were released in a freely available public database intended as a resource for research on the immune response to SARS-CoV-2. Deeply sampled blood TCRbeta repertoires from subjects exposed to, actively infected with, or recovered from COVID-19 were included in the dataset. The samples were drawn from two sources: the first 160 participants of the ongoing ImmuneRACE study, and approximately 1,300 subjects contributed by 6 global collaborators. Where available, HLA class I and class II types were obtained from metadata supplied by the sample provider rather than from assay-based typing. A de-identified subject ID, COVID-19 status, age in years and sex were almost always included in the sample metadata. What the authors observed across the whole study: The amount of clinical and demographic metadata varied by source and participant and was provided uncurated.

TCRbeta CDR3 regions were amplified from genomic DNA using the immunoSEQ Assay, a bias-controlled multiplex PCR. In the source study's methods: The number of nucleated cells in each sample was estimated from the amplification of reference gene primers within the assay. To quantify the absolute abundance of each unique TCRbeta CDR3 rearrangement, sequence reads were collapsed and filtered. For each sample, productive Simpson clonality was calculated as the square root of Simpson's diversity index across productive rearrangements. The table comes from immuneACCESS by way of TCRdb, which keeps in-frame sequences with V and J called. Part of the clones is missing from these tables; in studies checked, under half for an unresolved V gene and the rest for unknown reasons. V, J and clone size are taken as reported in that table, and D and trimming were inferred from the DNA itself. Here the sample has approximately 160,000 clones; about 90% occur a single time. More than 6.5% of the sample is held by the ten biggest clonotypes.

CDR1 is given as SGHRS and CDR2 as YFSETQ, both from the germline V gene. Here V drops 0 bases and J drops 6 bases, and the junction holds 4 bases not matched to any gene. The CDR3 runs 15 residues from the cysteine to the phenylalanine. Just the 45-base CDR3 DNA is kept, in frame starting at base 1. To note about this clone: The specificity of this receptor is unknown. The input lacks base qualities; no much larger clone sits a single base away.

Participants in the prospective study were enrolled through a virtual design, were aged roughly 18 to 100 years, and lived in 24 United States geographic areas. To assign participants to cohorts, the prospective study relied on clinical history that participants themselves reported in a screening survey and a study questionnaire. For ImmuneRACE Cohort 3, a participant was defined as recovered based on two consecutive negative NP/OP PCR tests, clearance by a healthcare professional, or resolution of symptoms. Mobile phlebotomists in the prospective study collected whole blood, serum and a nasopharyngeal or oropharyngeal swab from every participant. Additional blood draws and questionnaires over an approximately 2-month period could optionally be provided by prospective study participants. Before DNA extraction, blood samples from the prospective study were shipped at room temperature or frozen.

Source material: PBMCs or T cells enriched from blood (not recorded which). Here the chain combines TRBV5-1 and TRBJ2-1; 9 nucleotides in the junction match TRBD2. This receptor was identified in a woman aged 50 to 60 who had recovered from COVID-19. The CDR3 here reads CASSLDPSGVNEQFF. The bases read TGCGCCAGCAGCTTGGATCCTAGCGGGGTCAATGAGCAGTTCTTC.